Listed here are 5 T cell receptor beta chains from one sample, sequenced in a study of early T cells in non-severe SARS-CoV-2 infection (dated by TCRdb to the early 2020s). Receptor libraries were prepared by 5' RACE. The run used a NextSeq 500. The raw public reads went through TCRdb reprocessing: fastp at Q25, MiXCR clone calling, in-frame beta chains kept. CDR3 protein sequences are deduplicated, and each keeps its most common genes and DNA. Here the sample has around 71,000 distinct CDR3 sequences; around 15% occur a single time. The top ten clonotypes cover roughly 3.7% of the sample. The material was whole blood, obtained at baseline. These receptors were collected from an adult who was a healthcare worker with PCR-confirmed SARS-CoV-2 infection or an uninfected control (not recorded which).

This clonotype has only a few counts. This chain joins TRBV12-3 or TRBV12-4 and TRBJ2-1; 7 positions match TRBD1. Losses at the gene ends were 7 bases for V and 5 bases for J; bases not matched to a gene: 5. The CDR3 contains 13 residues. Here the CDR3 reads CASTKDRDNEQFF. In DNA, the CDR3 is TGTGCCAGCACTAAAGACAGGGACAATGAGCAGTTCTTC.

This clonotype appeared once. The chain uses TRBV6-1 and TRBJ2-3; TRBD2 aligns across 9 bases. There are 15 residues in the CDR3. The trim removed 4 bases at V and 5 bases at J, leaving 7 bases unmatched. Per the germline V gene, CDR1 is MNHNS and CDR2 is SASEGT. The CDR3 reads CASSGGAGGGDTQYF. The CDR3 region has the DNA TGTGCCAGCAGTGGAGGAGCGGGAGGCGGAGATACGCAGTATTTT.

This clonotype was counted between two and nine times. The gene calls are TRBV7-2 and TRBJ2-7; possible D gene TRBD1, 5 bases. Germline V gene sequence: CDR1 SGHTA, CDR2 FQGNSA. Trimming removed 7 bases from V and 2 bases from J, with 9 bases in between. The CDR3 contains 12 residues. The CDR3 loop is CASTEGAYEQYF. The CDR3, as DNA: TGTGCCAGCACCGAAGGGGCCTACGAGCAGTACTTC. The whole variable domain, filled in from reference TRBV7-2 and TRBJ2-7, reads GAGVSQSPSNKVTEKGKDVELRCDPISGHTALYWYRQSLGQGLEFLIYFQGNSAPDKSGLPSDRFSAERTGGSVSTLTIQRTQQEDSAVYLCASTEGAYEQYFGPGTRLTVT.

The chain couples TRBV10-3 to TRBJ2-3; D is uncertain. V was pared by 4 bases and J by 2 bases, with 10 bases between. Germline lookup yields CDR1 ENHRY and CDR2 SYGVKD. The CDR3 runs 14 residues. Here the CDR3 DNA reads TGTGCCATCAGTGGTGGGGAACACACAGATACGCAGTATTTT. Translation gives CAISGGEHTDTQYF.

This clonotype was counted only a few times. The gene calls are TRBV2 and TRBJ1-5; D remains unclear. Trimming cost V 3 bases and J 3 bases, with 6 bases left between them. CDR3 length: 13 residues. Per germline, CDR1 SNHLY and CDR2 FYNNEI. The CDR3 here is CASSEGYNQPQHF. In nucleotides, the CDR3 is TGTGCCAGCAGTGAGGGATACAATCAGCCCCAGCATTTT. Based on the CDR3 plus reference TRBV2 and TRBJ1-5, the full variable domain is EPEVTQTPSHQVTQMGQEVILRCVPISNHLYFYWYRQILGQKVEFLVSFYNNEISEKSEIFDDQFSVERPDGSNFTLKIRSTKLEDSAMYFCASSEGYNQPQHFGDGTRLSIL.